The TCR beta chain described here comes from a study of CD8 T cells in Susac syndrome (dated by TCRdb to the late 2010s). At the level of the whole study: Among the Susac syndrome patients who were sequenced, clinically active disease was present in 5 or 6 and clinical remission was observed in eight. At blood withdrawal, Susac syndrome patients were therapy-naive, treated with corticosteroids (with IVIg additionally given to some), or treated with IVIg alone. Whether CD8+ T cell activation and differentiation in Susac syndrome was antigen driven was tested using repertoire sequencing. Here is what the overall study found, with its caveats: The TCR sequencing and HLA analysis was acknowledged to have included a relatively small number of individuals. The CD4+ T cell repertoire of patients with Susac syndrome showed no detectable clonal expansion.

As regards this clonotype: The clone's antigen remains unknown. Qualities for individual bases were not recorded, and no much larger clone is one base off.

The junction shows trimming of 2 bases on V and 8 bases on J, plus 15 bases between the germline ends. CDR1 and CDR2 were assigned from the germline V gene (reference sequence) as LNHNV and YYDKDF. The CDR3 starts with the cysteine, ends with the phenylalanine, and has 15 residues. The kept DNA is CDR3 alone, 45 bases in frame from the first base. RNA was extracted using the RNeasy kit, and roughly 0.45 to 1 ug of the RNA was reverse transcribed with random hexamers. The immunoSEQ multiplex PCR assay, which covers 54 Vbeta and 13 Jbeta segments, was used to amplify TCR beta CDR3 regions. PCR amplification bias was corrected by using a synthetic template baseline for primer optimization and computational correction. In the paper's pipeline: Reads were annotated to V, D and J genes per IMGT and analyzed with immunoSEQ Analyzer, keeping only productive sequences. Clonality was calculated as one minus the Shannon entropy normalized by log2 of the number of productive unique sequences. For each patient and control, public and private clones were evaluated within the 100 most prevalent clones. Susac-specific clones were defined as absent from healthy and MS cohorts, roughly 1,100 published viral clones and other ImmuneACCESS disease sequences. TCRdb trimmed public reads at Q25 via fastp, called clones via MiXCR and kept in-frame beta chains. Entries are consolidated by CDR3 protein sequence, retaining the most common genes and DNA. The V and J calls were determined by TCRdb, not by the authors. The sample includes about 150,000 distinct CDR3 sequences, with around 96% observed a single time. Jointly, the top ten make up approximately 0.12% of the sample.

High-throughput TCR beta sequencing profiled peripheral blood CD8+ and CD4+ T cells from healthy donors, Susac syndrome patients and multiple sclerosis patients. Susac syndrome patients met recently defined diagnostic criteria for definite or probable disease. Bulk CD8+ and CD4+ T cells were purified by magnetic negative isolation, while CD8+ TEMRA cells were enriched using FACS. Blood was drawn into EDTA tubes, processed within 24 hours, and PBMCs were isolated by density gradient centrifugation. PBMCs intended for TCR sequencing were cryopreserved in liquid nitrogen and thawed later in a water bath at 37 degrees C. The sorted or isolated CD4+, CD8+ and CD8+ TEMRA cells had a purity of 90% or higher.

The rearranged segments are TRBV15 and TRBJ2-2; the D gene assignment is perhaps TRBD1 or TRBD2, with each matching 7 bases. The specimen was CD4+ T cells from PBMCs. This TCR derives from a human donor with Susac syndrome. The DNA is TGTGCCACCAGCAGACACGCAGGGGGGGAAGGGGAGCTGTTTTTT. Its protein product is CATSRHAGGEGELFF.